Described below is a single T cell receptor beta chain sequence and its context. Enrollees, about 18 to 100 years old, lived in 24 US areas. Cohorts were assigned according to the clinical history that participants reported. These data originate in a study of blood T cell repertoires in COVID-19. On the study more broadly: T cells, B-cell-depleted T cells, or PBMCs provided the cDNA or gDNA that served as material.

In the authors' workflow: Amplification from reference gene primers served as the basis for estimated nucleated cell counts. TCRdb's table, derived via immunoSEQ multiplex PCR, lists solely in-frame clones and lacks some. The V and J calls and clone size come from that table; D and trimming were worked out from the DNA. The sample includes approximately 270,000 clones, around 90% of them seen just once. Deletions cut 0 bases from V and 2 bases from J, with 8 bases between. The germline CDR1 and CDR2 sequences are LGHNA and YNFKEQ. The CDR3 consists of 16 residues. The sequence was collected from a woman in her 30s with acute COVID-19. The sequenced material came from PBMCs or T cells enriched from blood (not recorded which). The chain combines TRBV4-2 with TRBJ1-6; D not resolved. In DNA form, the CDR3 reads TGTGCCAGCAGCCAAGAATCTACAGCCTATAATTCACCCCTCCACTTT. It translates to CASSQESTAYNSPLHF.